This T cell receptor (beta chain) was documented in a study of beta chain features in type 1 diabetes. Study observations and caveats: The influence of HLA type on TCRB rearrangement stayed undetermined. Naive, central memory and Treg TCRB repertoires appeared more alike in patients than in healthy donors.

Turning to this clone: Antigen specificity is unknown.

Purity of each sorted population was above 95%. Expressed TCRB transcripts were sequenced because the entire RNA isolate underwent reverse transcription. Measured with immunoSEQ multiplex PCR; TCRdb has only the in-frame clones, and not every one. The data contain around 250,000 clones, 25% to 30% of them singletons. The CDR3 runs 12 residues. CDR1 is SQVTM, CDR2 ANQGSEA, per germline. V was trimmed by 7 bases and J by 10 bases, leaving 19 bases between them. The source is a man aged 25-40 years in good health. Sequenced input: central memory CD4+ T cells from blood. This sequence joins TRBV29-1 and TRBJ1-2; the D gene is possibly TRBD1 (6 bases). In nucleotides, the CDR3 is TGCAGCGGTGGCGGAGGGGGATCCTCCTACACCTTC. Its translation: CSGGGGGSSYTF.